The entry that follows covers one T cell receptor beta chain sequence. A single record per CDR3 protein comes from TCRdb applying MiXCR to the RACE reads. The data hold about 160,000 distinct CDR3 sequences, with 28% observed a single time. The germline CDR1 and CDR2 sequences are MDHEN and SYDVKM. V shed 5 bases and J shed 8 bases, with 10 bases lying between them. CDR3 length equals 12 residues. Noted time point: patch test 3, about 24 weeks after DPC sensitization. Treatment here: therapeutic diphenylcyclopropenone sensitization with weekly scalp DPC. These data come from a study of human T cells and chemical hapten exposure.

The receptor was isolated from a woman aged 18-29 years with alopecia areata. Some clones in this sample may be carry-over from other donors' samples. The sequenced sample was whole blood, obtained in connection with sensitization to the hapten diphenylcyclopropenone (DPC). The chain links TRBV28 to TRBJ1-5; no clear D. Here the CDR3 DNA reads TGTGCCAGCAGTCCACCGGTTGAGCCCCAGCATTTT. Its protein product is CASSPPVEPQHF.